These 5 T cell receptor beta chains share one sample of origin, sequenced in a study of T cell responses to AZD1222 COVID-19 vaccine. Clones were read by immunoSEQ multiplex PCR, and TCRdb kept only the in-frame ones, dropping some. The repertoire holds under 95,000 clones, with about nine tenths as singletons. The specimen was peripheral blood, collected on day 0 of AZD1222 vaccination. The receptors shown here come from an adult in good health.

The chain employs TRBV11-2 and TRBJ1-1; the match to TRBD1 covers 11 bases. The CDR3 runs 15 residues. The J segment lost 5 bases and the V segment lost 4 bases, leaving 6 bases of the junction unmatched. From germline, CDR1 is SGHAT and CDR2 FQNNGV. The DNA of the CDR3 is TGTGCCAGCAGCTCATCCGGGACAGGGGGTACTGAAGCTTTCTTT. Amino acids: CASSSSGTGGTEAFF.

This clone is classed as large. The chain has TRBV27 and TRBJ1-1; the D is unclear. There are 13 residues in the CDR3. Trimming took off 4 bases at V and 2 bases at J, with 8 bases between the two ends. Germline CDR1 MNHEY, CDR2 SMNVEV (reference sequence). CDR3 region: CASSWGSNTEAFF. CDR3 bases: TGTGCCAGCAGTTGGGGTAGTAACACTGAAGCTTTCTTT.

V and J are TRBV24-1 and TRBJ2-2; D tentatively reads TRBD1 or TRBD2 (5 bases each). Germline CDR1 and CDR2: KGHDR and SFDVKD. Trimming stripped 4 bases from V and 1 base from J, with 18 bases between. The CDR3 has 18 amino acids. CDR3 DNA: TGTGCCACCAGTGACCCCGGGGCCTTGGGGGTGAACACCGGGGAGCTGTTTTTT. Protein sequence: CATSDPGALGVNTGELFF.

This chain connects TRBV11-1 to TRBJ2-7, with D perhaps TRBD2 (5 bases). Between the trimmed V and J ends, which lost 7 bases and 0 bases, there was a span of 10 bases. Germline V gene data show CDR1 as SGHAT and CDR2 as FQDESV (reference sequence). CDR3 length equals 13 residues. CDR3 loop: CASNPGSSYEQYF. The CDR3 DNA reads TGTGCCAGCAATCCGGGGAGCTCCTACGAGCAGTACTTC.

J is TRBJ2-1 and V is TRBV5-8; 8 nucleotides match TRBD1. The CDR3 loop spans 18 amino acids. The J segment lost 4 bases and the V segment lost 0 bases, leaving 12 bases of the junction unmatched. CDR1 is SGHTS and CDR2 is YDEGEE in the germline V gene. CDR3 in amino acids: CASSLVIVQGVGYNEQFF. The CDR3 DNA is TGTGCCAGCAGCTTGGTTATCGTACAGGGGGTAGGATACAATGAGCAGTTCTTC.